This TCR beta chain was sequenced for a study of T-cell memory formation after mild COVID-19. This clonotype was counted between two and nine times. Its antigen is undetermined. Study-wide points: A second wave expanding day 15 to 37 was CD4+-biased; contracting clones were balanced. The study detected some responding clones in pre-infection memory, suggesting cross-reactive memory joined. Day 37-peaking second-wave clones had unconfirmed SARS-CoV-2 specificity.

TCRdb reanalysed the 5' RACE reads using MiXCR and keeps one entry per CDR3 protein. The top ten clones hold around 13% of a sample with approximately 500,000 distinct CDR3 sequences, about 23% of them seen once. The TCR sequence derives from an adult woman who had mild COVID-19 (a few samples of this study predate the infection). Cell type and time point are not known. The sequenced sample consisted of PBMCs or a T cell subset sorted from them (not recorded which).

The DNA of the CDR3 is TGTGCCAGCAGCCCGTGGACTCTAGAGACCCAGTACTTC. Translation: CASSPWTLETQYF. V gene TRBV7-2 combines with J gene TRBJ2-5; D may be TRBD2 (5 bases). The CDR3 has 13 residues. V dropped 5 bases and J dropped 4 bases, with 11 bases sitting between them. CDR1 SGHTA and CDR2 FQGNSA come from the germline V gene.